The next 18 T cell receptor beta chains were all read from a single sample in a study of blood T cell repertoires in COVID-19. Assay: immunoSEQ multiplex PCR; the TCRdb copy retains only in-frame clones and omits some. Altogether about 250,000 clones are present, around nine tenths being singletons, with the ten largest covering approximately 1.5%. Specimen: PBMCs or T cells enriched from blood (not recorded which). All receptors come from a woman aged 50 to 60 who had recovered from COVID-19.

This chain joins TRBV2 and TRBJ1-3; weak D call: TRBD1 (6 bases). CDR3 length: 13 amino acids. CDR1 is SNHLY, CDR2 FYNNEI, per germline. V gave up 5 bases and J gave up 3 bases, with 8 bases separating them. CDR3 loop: CASSSDSGNTIYF. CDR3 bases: TGTGCCAGCAGTTCGGACAGTGGAAACACCATATATTTT.

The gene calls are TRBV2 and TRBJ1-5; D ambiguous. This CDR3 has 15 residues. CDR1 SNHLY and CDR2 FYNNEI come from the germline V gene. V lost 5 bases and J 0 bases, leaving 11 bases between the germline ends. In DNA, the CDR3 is TGTGCCAGCAGTTTCCGGGAGAATAGCAATCAGCCCCAGCATTTT. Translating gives CASSFRENSNQPQHF. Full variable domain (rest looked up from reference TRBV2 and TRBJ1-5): EPEVTQTPSHQVTQMGQEVILRCVPISNHLYFYWYRQILGQKVEFLVSFYNNEISEKSEIFDDQFSVERPDGSNFTLKIRSTKLEDSAMYFCASSFRENSNQPQHFGDGTRLSIL.

CDR3 residues: CASSQLWGLGYTF. The CDR3 region has the DNA TGCGCCAGCAGCCAACTGTGGGGGCTTGGCTACACCTTC. The chain uses TRBV4-1 and TRBJ1-2; D is possibly TRBD1 (6 bases). The CDR3 is 13 amino acids. V lost 2 bases and J 7 bases, leaving 11 bases between the germline ends. Germline CDR1 reads MGHRA; CDR2 reads YSYEKL.

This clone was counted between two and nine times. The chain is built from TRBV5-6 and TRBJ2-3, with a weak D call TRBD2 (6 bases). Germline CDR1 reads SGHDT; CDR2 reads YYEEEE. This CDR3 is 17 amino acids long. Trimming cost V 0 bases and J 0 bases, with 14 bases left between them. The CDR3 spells CASSLGSGTYSTDTQYF. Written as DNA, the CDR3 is TGTGCCAGCAGCTTGGGTTCGGGGACTTATAGCACAGATACGCAGTATTTT. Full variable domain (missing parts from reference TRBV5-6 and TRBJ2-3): DAGVTQSPTHLIKTRGQQVTLRCSPKSGHDTVSWYQQALGQGPQFIFQYYEEEERQRGNFPDRFSGHQFPNYSSELNVNALLLGDSALYLCASSLGSGTYSTDTQYFGPGTRLTVL.

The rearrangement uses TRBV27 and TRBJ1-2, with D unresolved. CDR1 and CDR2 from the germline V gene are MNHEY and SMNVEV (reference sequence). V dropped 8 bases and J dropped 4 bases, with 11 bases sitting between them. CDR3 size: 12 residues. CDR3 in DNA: TGTGCCAGCCTTGGTGGGCCCTATGGCTACACCTTC. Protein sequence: CASLGGPYGYTF.

This CDR3 is CASSLFRGNTEAFF. The DNA of the CDR3 is TGTGCCAGCAGTTTATTTCGGGGGAACACTGAAGCTTTCTTT. The rearrangement uses TRBV28 and TRBJ1-1, with no clear D. Trimming pared 1 base from V and 1 base from J, leaving 7 bases between. The CDR3 sequence is 14 residues long. Germline V gene sequence: CDR1 MDHEN, CDR2 SYDVKM.

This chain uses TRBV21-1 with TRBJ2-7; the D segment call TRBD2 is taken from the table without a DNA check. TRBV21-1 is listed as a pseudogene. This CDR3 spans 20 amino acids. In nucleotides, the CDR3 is TGTGCCAGCAGCAAAAAATGGCTTGGACTAGTCAGCAAAACCGACTACGAGCAGTACTTC. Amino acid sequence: CASSKKWLGLVSKTDYEQYF.

CDR3 coding DNA: TGCGCCAGCAGCTTGGAGTCGACCCGGGGTGAAAAACTGTTTTTT. It is translated as CASSLESTRGEKLFF. The genes are TRBV5-1 and TRBJ1-4; D is unclear. This CDR3 has 15 residues. With 0 bases removed from V and 7 bases from J, the gap between germline ends came to 13 bases. The germline V gene has CDR1 SGHRS and CDR2 YFSETQ. Drawing the rest from reference TRBV5-1 and TRBJ1-4, the complete variable domain is KAGVTQTPRYLIKTRGQQVTLSCSPISGHRSVSWYQQTPGQGLQFLFEYFSETQRNKGNFPGRFSGRQFSNSRSEMNVSTLELGDSALYLCASSLESTRGEKLFFGSGTQLSVL.

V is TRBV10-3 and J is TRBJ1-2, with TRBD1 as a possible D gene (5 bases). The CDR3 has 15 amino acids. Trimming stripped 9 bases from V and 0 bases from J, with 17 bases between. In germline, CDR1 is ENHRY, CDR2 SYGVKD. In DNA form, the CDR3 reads TGTGCCATAGGGGAGGGCTGGGGCTCTAACTATGGCTACACCTTC. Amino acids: CAIGEGWGSNYGYTF.

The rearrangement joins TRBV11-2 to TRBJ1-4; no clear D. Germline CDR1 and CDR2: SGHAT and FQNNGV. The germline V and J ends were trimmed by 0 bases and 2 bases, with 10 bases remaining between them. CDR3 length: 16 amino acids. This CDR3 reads CASSLDYRNTNEKLFF. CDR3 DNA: TGTGCCAGCAGCTTAGACTACAGAAATACTAATGAAAAACTGTTTTTT.

In DNA form, the CDR3 reads TGTGCCAGTAATCTACCTCGGGGACTAAGCACAGATACGCAGTATTTT. The encoded protein is CASNLPRGLSTDTQYF. The V gene is TRBV19, the J gene TRBJ2-3, with 7 bases lining up with TRBD2. CDR3 size: 16 residues. V dropped 7 bases and J dropped 0; count of bases not matched to a gene: 10. CDR1 is LNHDA and CDR2 is SQIVND in the germline V gene (reference sequence).

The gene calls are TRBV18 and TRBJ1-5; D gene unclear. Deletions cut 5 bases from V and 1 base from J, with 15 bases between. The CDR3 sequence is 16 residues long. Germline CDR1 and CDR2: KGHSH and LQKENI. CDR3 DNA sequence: TGTGCCAGCTCATTATCACCATTTCGGAGCAATCAGCCCCAGCATTTT. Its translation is CASSLSPFRSNQPQHF.

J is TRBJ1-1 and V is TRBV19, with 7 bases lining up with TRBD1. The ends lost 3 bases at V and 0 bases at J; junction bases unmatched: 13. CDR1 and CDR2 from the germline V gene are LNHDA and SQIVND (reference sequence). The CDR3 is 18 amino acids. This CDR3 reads CASSIRGLRQGLNTEAFF. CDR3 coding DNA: TGTGCCAGTAGTATTCGGGGCCTTAGACAGGGCTTGAACACTGAAGCTTTCTTT.

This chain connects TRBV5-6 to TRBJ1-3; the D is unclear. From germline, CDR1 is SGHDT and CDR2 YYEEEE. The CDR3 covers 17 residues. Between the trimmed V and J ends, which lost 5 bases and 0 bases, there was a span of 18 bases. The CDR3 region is CASSTIGREISGNTIYF. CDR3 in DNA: TGTGCCAGCAGTACGATTGGGAGGGAGATCTCTGGAAACACCATATATTTT.

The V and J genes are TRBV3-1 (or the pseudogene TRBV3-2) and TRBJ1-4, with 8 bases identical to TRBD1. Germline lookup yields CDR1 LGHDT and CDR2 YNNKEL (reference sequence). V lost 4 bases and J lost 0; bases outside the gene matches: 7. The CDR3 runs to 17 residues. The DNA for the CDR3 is TGTGCCAGCAGCCGACGGACAGGGACCTCAACTAATGAAAAACTGTTTTTT. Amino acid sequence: CASSRRTGTSTNEKLFF.

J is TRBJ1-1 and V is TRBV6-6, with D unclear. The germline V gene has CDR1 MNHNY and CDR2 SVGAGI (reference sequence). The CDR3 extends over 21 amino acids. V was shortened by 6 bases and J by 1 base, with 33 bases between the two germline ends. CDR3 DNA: TGTGCCAGCAGCCCATCCAAGTTCCGGGCGGGGAACTTTCGTGGGAACACTGAAGCTTTCTTT. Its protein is CASSPSKFRAGNFRGNTEAFF.

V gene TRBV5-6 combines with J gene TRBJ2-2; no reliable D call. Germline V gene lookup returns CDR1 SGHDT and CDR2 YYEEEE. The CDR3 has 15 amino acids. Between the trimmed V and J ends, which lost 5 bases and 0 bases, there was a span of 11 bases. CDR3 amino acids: CASRKTDANTGELFF. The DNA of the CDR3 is TGTGCCAGCAGGAAAACAGACGCGAACACCGGGGAGCTGTTTTTT.

The CDR3 reads CASSRGRKGIEAFF. For the CDR3, the DNA is TGTGCCAGCAGTCGCGGGAGGAAGGGAATTGAAGCTTTCTTT. The V and J genes are TRBV6-5 and TRBJ1-1, with D unclear. The V end was cut by 5 bases, the J end by 7 bases, with 17 bases between. CDR1 and CDR2 from the germline V gene are MNHEY and SVGAGI. The CDR3 consists of 14 residues.